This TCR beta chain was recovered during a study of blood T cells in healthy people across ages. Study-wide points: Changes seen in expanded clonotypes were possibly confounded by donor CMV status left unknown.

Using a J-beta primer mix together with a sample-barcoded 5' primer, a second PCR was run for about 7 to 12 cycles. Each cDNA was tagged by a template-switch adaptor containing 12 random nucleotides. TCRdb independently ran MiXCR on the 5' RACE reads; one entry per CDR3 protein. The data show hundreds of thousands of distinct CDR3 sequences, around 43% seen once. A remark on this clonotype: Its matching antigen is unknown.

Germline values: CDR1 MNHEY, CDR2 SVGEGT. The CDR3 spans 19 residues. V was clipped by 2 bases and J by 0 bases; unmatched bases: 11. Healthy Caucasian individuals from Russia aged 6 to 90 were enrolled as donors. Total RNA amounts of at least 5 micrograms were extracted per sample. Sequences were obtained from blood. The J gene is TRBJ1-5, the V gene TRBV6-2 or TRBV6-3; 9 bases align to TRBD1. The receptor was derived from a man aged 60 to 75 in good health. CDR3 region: CASSYVLGQGPYSNQPQHF. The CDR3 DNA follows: TGTGCCAGCAGTTACGTCTTGGGACAGGGACCTTATAGCAATCAGCCCCAGCATTTT.